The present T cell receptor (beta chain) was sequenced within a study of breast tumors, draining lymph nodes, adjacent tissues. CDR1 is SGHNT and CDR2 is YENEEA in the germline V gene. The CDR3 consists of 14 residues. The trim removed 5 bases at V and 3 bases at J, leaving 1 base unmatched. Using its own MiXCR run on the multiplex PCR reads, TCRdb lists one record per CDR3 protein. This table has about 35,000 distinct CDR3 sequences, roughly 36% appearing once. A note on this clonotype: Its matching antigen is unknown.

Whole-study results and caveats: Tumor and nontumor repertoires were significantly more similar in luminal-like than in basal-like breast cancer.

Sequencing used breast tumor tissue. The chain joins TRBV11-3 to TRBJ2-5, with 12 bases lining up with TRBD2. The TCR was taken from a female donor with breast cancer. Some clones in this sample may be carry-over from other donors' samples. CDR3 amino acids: CASSGLAGKETQYF. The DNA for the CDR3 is TGTGCCAGCAGCGGACTAGCGGGAAAAGAGACCCAGTACTTC.